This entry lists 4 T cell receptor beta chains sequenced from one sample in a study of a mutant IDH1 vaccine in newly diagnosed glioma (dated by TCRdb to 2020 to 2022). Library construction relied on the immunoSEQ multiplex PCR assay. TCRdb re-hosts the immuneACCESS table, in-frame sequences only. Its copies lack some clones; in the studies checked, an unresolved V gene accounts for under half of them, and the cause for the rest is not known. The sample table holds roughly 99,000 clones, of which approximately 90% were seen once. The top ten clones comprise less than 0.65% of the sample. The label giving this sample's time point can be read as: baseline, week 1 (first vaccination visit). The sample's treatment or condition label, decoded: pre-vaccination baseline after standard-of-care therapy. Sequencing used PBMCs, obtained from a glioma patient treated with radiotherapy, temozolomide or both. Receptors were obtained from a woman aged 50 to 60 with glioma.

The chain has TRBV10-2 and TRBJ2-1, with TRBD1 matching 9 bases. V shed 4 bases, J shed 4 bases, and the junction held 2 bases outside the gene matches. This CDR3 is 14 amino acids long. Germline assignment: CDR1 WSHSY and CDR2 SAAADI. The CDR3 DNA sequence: TGCGCCAGCAGTGTACAGGGGGCATACAATGAGCAGTTCTTC. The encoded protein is CASSVQGAYNEQFF.

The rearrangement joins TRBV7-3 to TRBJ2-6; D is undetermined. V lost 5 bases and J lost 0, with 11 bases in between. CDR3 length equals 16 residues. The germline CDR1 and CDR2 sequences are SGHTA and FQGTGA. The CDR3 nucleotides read TGTGCCAGCAGCGGGGAATTCTCCTCTGGGGCCAACGTCCTGACTTTC. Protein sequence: CASSGEFSSGANVLTF.

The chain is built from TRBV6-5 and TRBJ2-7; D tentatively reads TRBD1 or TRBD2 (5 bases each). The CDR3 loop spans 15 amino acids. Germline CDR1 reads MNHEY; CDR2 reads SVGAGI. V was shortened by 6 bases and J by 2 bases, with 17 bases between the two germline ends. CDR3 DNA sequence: TGTGCCAGCAGAGCCGGGGCAGGGCTCACCTACGAGCAGTACTTC. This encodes CASRAGAGLTYEQYF.

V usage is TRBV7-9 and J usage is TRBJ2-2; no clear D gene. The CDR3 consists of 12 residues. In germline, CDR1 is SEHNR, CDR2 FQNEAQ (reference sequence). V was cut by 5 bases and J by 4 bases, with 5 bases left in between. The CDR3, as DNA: TGTGCCAGCAGCCCTTTCACCGGGGAGCTGTTTTTT. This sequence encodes CASSPFTGELFF.